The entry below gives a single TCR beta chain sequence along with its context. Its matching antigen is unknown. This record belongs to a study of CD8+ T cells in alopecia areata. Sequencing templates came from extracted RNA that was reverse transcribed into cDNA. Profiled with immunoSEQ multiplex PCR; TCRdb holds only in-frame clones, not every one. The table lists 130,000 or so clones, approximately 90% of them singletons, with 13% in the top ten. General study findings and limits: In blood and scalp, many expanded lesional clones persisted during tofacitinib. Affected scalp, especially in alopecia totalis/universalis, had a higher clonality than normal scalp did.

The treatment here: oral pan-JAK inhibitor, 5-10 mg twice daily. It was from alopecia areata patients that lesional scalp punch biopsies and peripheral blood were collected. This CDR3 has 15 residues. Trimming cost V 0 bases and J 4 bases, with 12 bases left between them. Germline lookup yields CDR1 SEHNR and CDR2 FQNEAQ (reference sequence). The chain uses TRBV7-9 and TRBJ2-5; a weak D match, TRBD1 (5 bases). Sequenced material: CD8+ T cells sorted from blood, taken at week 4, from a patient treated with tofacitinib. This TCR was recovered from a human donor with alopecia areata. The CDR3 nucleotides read TGTGCCAGCAGCTTAGCGACGACAGTAGGAGAGACCCAGTACTTC. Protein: CASSLATTVGETQYF.